One sample yielded the 12 T cell receptor beta chains listed below, sequenced in a study of shared clonotypes between healthy human individuals. The data were produced by immunoSEQ multiplex PCR, yet TCRdb's version contains in-frame clones alone and is incomplete. The sample holds under 1,100,000 clones, about 75% seen once. Sequencing used memory CD4+ T cells sorted from blood. Subset denoted: CD45RA-negative fraction. These receptors all come from a man aged 18 to 29 in good health.

The chain joins TRBV7-3 to TRBJ2-7; D tentatively fits TRBD1 or TRBD2 (6 bases each). The CDR3 is made up of 13 amino acids. V was cut by 5 bases and J by 5 bases, with 13 bases left in between. Germline V gene lookup returns CDR1 SGHTA and CDR2 FQGTGA. CDR3 amino acids: CASSPRGEDEQYF. CDR3 nucleotides: TGTGCCAGCAGCCCAAGGGGGGAGGACGAGCAGTACTTC.

As concerns this clone: It may be a read error: a sequence one base away is much more abundant. In the same sample, other DNA sequences code for this CDR3. The chain combines TRBV30 with TRBJ2-7; 7 bases are a match to TRBD1. Per germline, CDR1 GTSNPN and CDR2 SVGIG (reference sequence). This CDR3 comprises 11 residues. J lost 5 bases, V lost 3 bases, and 1 base had no gene match. In DNA form, the CDR3 reads TGTGCCTGGAGCGACAGGGACGAGCAGTACTTC. Its translation is CAWSDRDEQYF.

CDR3 bases: TGCGCCAGCAGCTTGGGCGGTAGCTCCTACGAGCAGTACTTC. This codes for CASSLGGSSYEQYF. V is TRBV5-1 and J is TRBJ2-5; no reliable D call. The J call may not be correct, given that the DNA end is closer to TRBJ2-7. Germline V gene data show CDR1 as SGHRS and CDR2 as YFSETQ. This CDR3 contains 14 residues.

This clone was observed many times. The J gene is TRBJ2-4, the V gene TRBV7-9; 12 nucleotides match TRBD2. Germline CDR1 is SEHNR and CDR2 is FQNEAQ (reference sequence). The trim removed 3 bases at V and 5 bases at J, leaving 2 bases unmatched. The CDR3 contains 15 residues. In DNA, the CDR3 is TGTGCCAGCAGCTTTGGACTAGCGGGACAAAACATTCAGTACTTC. Amino acids: CASSFGLAGQNIQYF.

This clone has just a few counts. The chain links TRBV30 to TRBJ2-1; no clear D gene. CDR3 length: 11 residues. The germline V gene has CDR1 GTSNPN and CDR2 SVGIG (reference sequence). The germline V and J ends were trimmed by 4 bases and 7 bases, with 8 bases remaining between them. CDR3 coding DNA: TGTGCCTGGATGAGTAGGAATGAGCAGTTCTTC. Encoded protein: CAWMSRNEQFF.

This rearrangement joins TRBV9 to TRBJ2-2; 9 nucleotides agree with TRBD1. The V gene's germline CDR1 is SGDLS and CDR2 YYNGEE. This CDR3 contains 16 residues. Losses at the gene ends were 4 bases for V and 3 bases for J; bases not matched to a gene: 7. The CDR3 bases are TGTGCCAGCAGCCTCAGGGGGGACAGGGACACCGGGGAGCTGTTTTTT. This sequence encodes CASSLRGDRDTGELFF.

This clone was recorded only once. This rearrangement joins TRBV9 to TRBJ1-4; D not resolved. The V and J ends lost 0 bases and 2 bases respectively, with 2 bases between them. The CDR3 loop spans 13 amino acids. Germline V gene sequence: CDR1 SGDLS, CDR2 YYNGEE. The DNA of the CDR3 is TGTGCCAGCAGCGTAGATACTAATGAAAAACTGTTTTTT. Amino acids: CASSVDTNEKLFF.

This chain links TRBV10-3 with TRBJ2-3; possibly TRBD2 for D (6 bases). V was shortened by 8 bases and J by 0 bases, with 15 bases between the two germline ends. Germline V lookup: CDR1 ENHRY, CDR2 SYGVKD. The CDR3 sequence is 15 residues long. As DNA, the CDR3 is TGTGCCATCCAAATGGGGGGAGCTAGCACAGATACGCAGTATTTT. Protein sequence: CAIQMGGASTDTQYF.

This clone was found a few times. The same CDR3 also results from other DNA sequences found in this sample. The CDR3 region is CAITGLAGTGELFF. As DNA, the CDR3 is TGTGCCATCACGGGACTAGCGGGGACCGGGGAGCTGTTTTTT. J is TRBJ2-2 and V is TRBV10-3, with TRBD2 matching 13 bases. After removal of 7 bases from V and 5 bases from J, the junction contained 1 base not matched to a gene. Per germline, CDR1 ENHRY and CDR2 SYGVKD. The CDR3 is 14 amino acids.

This clone was detected a few times. This sample also contains other DNA sequences that code for the same CDR3. This chain links TRBV5-1 with TRBJ1-2, with a tentative D call TRBD1 (6 bases). CDR1 is SGHRS, CDR2 YFSETQ, per germline. The CDR3 runs to 15 residues. The V gene lost 1 base and the J gene lost 0 bases, with 10 bases spanning the gap. The chain's CDR3 is CASSLTGQSNYGYTF. The CDR3 coding sequence is TGCGCCAGCAGCTTGACCGGACAGTCTAACTATGGCTACACCTTC.

The gene calls are TRBV11-2 and TRBJ2-3; D call uncertain. The V gene lost 3 bases and the J gene lost 8 bases, with 6 bases spanning the gap. From germline, CDR1 is SGHAT and CDR2 FQNNGV. The CDR3 totals 11 residues. This CDR3 is CASSFPGTQYF. For the CDR3, the DNA is TGTGCCAGCAGCTTTCCGGGTACGCAGTATTTT.

The table lists this clone with a few counts. This chain connects TRBV2 to TRBJ2-7; 7 bases line up with TRBD2. The CDR3 is 13 amino acids. CDR1 is SNHLY, CDR2 FYNNEI, per germline. After removal of 4 bases from V and 5 bases from J, the junction contained 5 bases not matched to a gene. The CDR3 DNA sequence: TGTGCCAGCAGTGGAGTGGGGGGGGACGAGCAGTACTTC. Protein: CASSGVGGDEQYF.